Detailed here is one T cell receptor (beta chain). No antigen is known for it. No clone much larger than this one lies a single base away; base qualities are absent. Each collaborating institution followed its own protocols to collect whole blood in K2EDTA tubes. For TCRbeta analysis, collaborators shipped samples as frozen whole blood, isolated PBMCs, or DNA extracted from either of those sample types. This record comes from a study of blood T cell repertoires in COVID-19 (dated by TCRdb to about 2020). Turning to the overall study: The collaborator samples originated in the United States, Italy and Spain and spanned the acute and convalescent phases of COVID-19. The prospective study material was composed of cDNA or gDNA derived from T cells, B-cell-depleted T cells, or PBMCs. Subjects who had been exposed to COVID-19, were actively infected with it, or had recovered from it provided the deeply sampled blood TCRbeta repertoires that made up the dataset. The repertoires were released in a freely available public database meant as a resource for research on the immune response to SARS-CoV-2. Samples were obtained from the ongoing ImmuneRACE study (first 160 participants) and from 950 to 1,500 subjects provided by 6 global collaborators. Sample metadata almost always included a de-identified subject ID, COVID-19 status, age in years and sex. HLA class I and class II types, where available, came from metadata supplied by the sample provider rather than from assay-based typing. What the work shows at the level of the full study, not this receptor alone: Clinical and demographic metadata were provided uncurated, with the amount varying by source and participant.

The cysteine opens and the phenylalanine closes a CDR3 of 18 amino acids. The CDR3 DNA has 54 bases and is translated from base 1. V is pared back by 4 bases and J by 0 bases, with 21 bases lying between the germline termini. The germline V gene (reference sequence) provides CDR1 SGHNT and CDR2 YYREEE. The immunoSEQ Assay, a bias-controlled multiplex PCR, was used to amplify TCRbeta CDR3 regions from genomic DNA. On the authors' methods: Within the assay, amplification of reference gene primers was used to estimate how many nucleated cells each sample contained. To quantify the absolute abundance of each unique TCRbeta CDR3 rearrangement, sequence reads were collapsed and filtered. Productive Simpson clonality was computed per sample as the square root of Simpson's diversity index over productive rearrangements. The clones in this table, taken by TCRdb from immuneACCESS, are in-frame only. Not every clone is retained; where verified, under half of the shortfall comes from an unresolved V gene, and the cause of the rest is unknown. That table furnishes V, J and clone size, whereas the DNA furnished D and trimming. The sample table contains 90,000 to 150,000 clones; only one count was recorded for 85% to 90% of them. The leading ten clones occupy roughly a tenth of the sample.

The rearranged chain carries TRBV5-4 and TRBJ2-3; the best D guess is TRBD1, with 6 bases matching. The sequenced sample consisted of peripheral blood. This receptor was obtained from an elderly man with acute or convalescent COVID-19. The CDR3 corresponds to CASSPVAGTSLSTDTQYF. The sequenced DNA is TGTGCCAGCAGCCCAGTTGCCGGGACAAGCTTGAGCACAGATACGCAGTATTTT.